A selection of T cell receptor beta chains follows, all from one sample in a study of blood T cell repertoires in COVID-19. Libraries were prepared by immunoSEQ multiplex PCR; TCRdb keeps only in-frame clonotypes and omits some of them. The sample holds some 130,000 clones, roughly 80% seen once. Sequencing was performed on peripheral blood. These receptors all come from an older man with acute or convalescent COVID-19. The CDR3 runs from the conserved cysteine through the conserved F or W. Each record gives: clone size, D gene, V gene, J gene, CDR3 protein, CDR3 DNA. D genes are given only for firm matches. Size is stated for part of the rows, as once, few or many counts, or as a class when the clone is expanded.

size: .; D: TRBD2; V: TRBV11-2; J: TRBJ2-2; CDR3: CASRRTSHNTGELFF; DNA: TGTGCCAGCAGGCGGACTAGCCACAACACCGGGGAGCTGTTTTTT
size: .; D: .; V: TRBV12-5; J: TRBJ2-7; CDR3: CASGRDTYEQYF; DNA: TGTGCTAGTGGCCGAGACACCTACGAGCAGTACTTC
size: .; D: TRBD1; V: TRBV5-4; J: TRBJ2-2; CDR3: CASSLLQGASGELFF; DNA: TGTGCCAGCAGCTTGCTCCAGGGGGCGTCCGGGGAGCTGTTTTTT
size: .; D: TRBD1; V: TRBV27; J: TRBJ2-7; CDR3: CASSRAQPGQGTYEQYF; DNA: TGTGCCAGCAGCCGAGCCCAGCCGGGACAGGGGACGTACGAGCAGTACTTC
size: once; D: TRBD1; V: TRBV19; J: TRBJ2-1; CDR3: CASTLGQGGYNEQFF; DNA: TGTGCCAGTACCCTAGGACAGGGCGGGTACAATGAGCAGTTCTTC
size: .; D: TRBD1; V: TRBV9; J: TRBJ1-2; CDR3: CASSVQGQHNYGGYTF; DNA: TGTGCCAGCAGCGTCCAGGGACAGCATAACTATGGGGGCTACACCTTC
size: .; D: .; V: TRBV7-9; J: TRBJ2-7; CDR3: CASSRRGAEQYF; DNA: TGTGCCAGCAGCCGCAGGGGGGCCGAGCAGTACTTC
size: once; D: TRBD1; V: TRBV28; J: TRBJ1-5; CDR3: CASSQYRGSQPQHF; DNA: TGTGCCAGCAGTCAATACAGGGGGTCTCAGCCCCAGCATTTT
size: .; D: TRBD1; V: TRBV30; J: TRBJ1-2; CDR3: CASSTGGGYTF; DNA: TGTGCTTCCTCAACAGGGGGTGGCTACACCTTC
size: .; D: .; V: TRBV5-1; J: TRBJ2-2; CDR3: CASSFRETGELFF; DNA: TGCGCCAGCAGCTTTCGGGAAACCGGGGAGCTGTTTTTT
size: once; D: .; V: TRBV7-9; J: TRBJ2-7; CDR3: CASSRDNTYEQYF; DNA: TGTGCCAGCAGCCGGGACAATACCTACGAGCAGTACTTC
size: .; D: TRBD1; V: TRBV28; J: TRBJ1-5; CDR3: CASSLDRAGQPQHF; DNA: TGTGCCAGCAGCCTAGACAGGGCGGGTCAGCCCCAGCATTTT
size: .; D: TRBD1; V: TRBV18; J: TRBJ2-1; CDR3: CASSPPRGQGDNEQFF; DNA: TGTGCCAGCTCACCACCACGGGGACAGGGTGACAATGAGCAGTTCTTC
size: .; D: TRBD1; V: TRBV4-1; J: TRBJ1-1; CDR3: CASSQDPLGQATEAFF; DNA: TGCGCCAGCAGCCAAGACCCCTTGGGACAGGCCACTGAAGCTTTCTTT
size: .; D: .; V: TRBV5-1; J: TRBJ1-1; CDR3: CASSPSPGDTEAFF; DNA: TGCGCCAGCAGCCCGAGCCCAGGGGACACTGAAGCTTTCTTT
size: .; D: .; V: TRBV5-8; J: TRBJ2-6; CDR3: CASSPYRVLGANVLTF; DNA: TGTGCCAGCAGCCCCTACAGGGTCCTCGGGGCCAACGTCCTGACTTTC
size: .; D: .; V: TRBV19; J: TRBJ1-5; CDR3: CASSTSAGIGNQPQHF; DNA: TGTGCCAGTAGTACTTCTGCGGGAATTGGCAATCAGCCCCAGCATTTT
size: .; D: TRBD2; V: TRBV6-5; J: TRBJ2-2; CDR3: CASSYAGGSGELFF; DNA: TGTGCCAGCAGTTACGCGGGGGGGAGCGGGGAGCTGTTTTTT
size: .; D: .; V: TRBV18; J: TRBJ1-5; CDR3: CASSPIAGSNQPQHF; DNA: TGTGCCAGCTCACCGATTGCAGGTAGCAATCAGCCCCAGCATTTT
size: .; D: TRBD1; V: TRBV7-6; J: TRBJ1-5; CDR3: CASSLGAGGQPQHF; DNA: TGTGCCAGCAGCTTAGGGGCAGGGGGTCAGCCCCAGCATTTT
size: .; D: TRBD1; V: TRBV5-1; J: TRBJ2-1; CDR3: CASSLGSGQGARNEQFF; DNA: TGCGCCAGCAGCTTGGGTAGTGGGCAGGGGGCGCGGAATGAGCAGTTCTTC
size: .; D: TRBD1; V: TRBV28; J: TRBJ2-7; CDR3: CASRTGDYSSYEQYF; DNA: TGTGCCAGCCGGACAGGGGACTACAGCTCCTACGAGCAGTACTTC
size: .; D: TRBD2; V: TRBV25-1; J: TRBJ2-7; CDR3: CASTSGGNEQYF; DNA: TGTGCCAGCACCAGCGGGGGAAACGAGCAGTACTTC
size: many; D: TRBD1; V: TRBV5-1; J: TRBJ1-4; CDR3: CASCSRGQGDEKLFF; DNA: TGCGCCAGCTGCTCCCGAGGACAGGGAGATGAAAAACTGTTTTTT
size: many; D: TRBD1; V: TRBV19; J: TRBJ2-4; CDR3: CASRDGTGGTSNIQYF; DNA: TGTGCCAGTAGAGACGGGACAGGGGGAACATCAAACATTCAGTACTTC
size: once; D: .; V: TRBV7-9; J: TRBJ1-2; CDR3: CASSLRGVDGYTF; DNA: TGTGCCAGCAGCTTAAGGGGTGTTGATGGCTACACCTTC
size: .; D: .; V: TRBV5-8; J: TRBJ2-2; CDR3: CASSPTFTGELFF; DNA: TGTGCCAGCAGCCCCACTTTCACCGGGGAGCTGTTTTTT
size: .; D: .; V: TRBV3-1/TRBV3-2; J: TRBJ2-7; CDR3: CASSQGPGRIPYEQYF; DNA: TGTGCCAGCAGCCAAGGCCCAGGTAGAATCCCCTACGAGCAGTACTTC
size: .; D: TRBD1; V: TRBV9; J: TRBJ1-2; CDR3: CASSAQTGSVEGTGYTF; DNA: TGTGCCAGCAGCGCCCAGACAGGGAGCGTTGAGGGTACTGGCTACACCTTC
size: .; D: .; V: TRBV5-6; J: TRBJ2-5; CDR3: CASSPVRAGLDQETQYF; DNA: TGTGCCAGCAGCCCCGTGAGGGCGGGATTGGACCAAGAGACCCAGTACTTC
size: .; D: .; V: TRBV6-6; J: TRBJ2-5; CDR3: CASTEWRFEETQYF; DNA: TGTGCCAGCACCGAATGGAGATTTGAAGAGACCCAGTACTTC
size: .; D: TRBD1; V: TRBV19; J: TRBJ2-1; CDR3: CASSNFGQGPEFF; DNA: TGTGCCAGTAGTAATTTTGGACAGGGACCCGAGTTCTTC
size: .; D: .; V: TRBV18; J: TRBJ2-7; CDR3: CASSPWTDSYEQYF; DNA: TGTGCCAGCTCACCCTGGACAGACTCCTACGAGCAGTACTTC
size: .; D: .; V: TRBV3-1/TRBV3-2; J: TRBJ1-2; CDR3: CASSVRGGILGGYTF; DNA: TGTGCCAGCAGCGTACGAGGGGGAATACTGGGTGGCTACACCTTC
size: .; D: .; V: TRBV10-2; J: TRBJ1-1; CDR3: CASRPLREATEAFF; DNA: TGCGCCAGCAGGCCCCTTAGGGAGGCCACTGAAGCTTTCTTT
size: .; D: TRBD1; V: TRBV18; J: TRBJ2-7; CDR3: CASSPPARGRGEQYF; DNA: TGTGCCAGCTCACCACCGGCCAGGGGGCGTGGAGAGCAGTACTTC
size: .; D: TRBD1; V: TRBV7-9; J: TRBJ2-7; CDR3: CASSSQGTYEQYF; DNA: TGTGCCAGCAGCTCACAGGGGACCTACGAGCAGTACTTC
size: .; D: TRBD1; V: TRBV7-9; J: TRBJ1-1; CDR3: CASSLEPRGQGNTEAFF; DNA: TGTGCCAGCAGCTTAGAACCTAGGGGACAGGGCAACACTGAAGCTTTCTTT
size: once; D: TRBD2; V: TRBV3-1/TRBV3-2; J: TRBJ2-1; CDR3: CASSQDRLAGEKQFF; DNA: TGTGCCAGCAGCCAAGACCGACTAGCGGGGGAAAAGCAGTTCTTC
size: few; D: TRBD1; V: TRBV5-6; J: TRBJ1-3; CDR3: CASSWGTGGIGAGNTIYF; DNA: TGTGCCAGCAGCTGGGGGACAGGGGGGATTGGAGCTGGAAACACCATATATTTT
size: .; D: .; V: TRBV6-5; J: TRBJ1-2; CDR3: CASSLLTGYGYTF; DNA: TGTGCCAGCAGTCTCCTCACGGGTTACGGCTACACCTTC
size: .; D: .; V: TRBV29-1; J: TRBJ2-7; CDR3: CSVEGGPSAYYEQYF; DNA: TGCAGCGTTGAAGGGGGGCCCTCGGCATACTACGAGCAGTACTTC
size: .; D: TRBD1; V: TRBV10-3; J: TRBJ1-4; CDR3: CAISESTPGGLWTKNEKLFF; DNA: TGTGCCATCAGTGAGTCGACTCCAGGGGGCTTATGGACGAAAAATGAAAAACTGTTTTTT
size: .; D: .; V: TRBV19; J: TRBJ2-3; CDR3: CASSMWGVTDTQYF; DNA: TGTGCCAGTAGTATGTGGGGGGTCACAGATACGCAGTATTTT
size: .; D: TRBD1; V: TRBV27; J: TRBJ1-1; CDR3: CASKLQGAQTEAFF; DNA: TGTGCCAGCAAACTCCAGGGGGCGCAAACTGAAGCTTTCTTT
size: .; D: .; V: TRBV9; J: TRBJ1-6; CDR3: CASSVAGVNSPLHF; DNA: TGTGCCAGCAGCGTAGCGGGGGTAAATTCACCCCTCCACTTT
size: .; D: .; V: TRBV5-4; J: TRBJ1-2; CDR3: CASSPKTPIHGYTF; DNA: TGTGCCAGCAGCCCCAAGACACCGATCCATGGCTACACCTTC
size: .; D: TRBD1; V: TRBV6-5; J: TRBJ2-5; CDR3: CASSRRQGKETQYF; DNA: TGTGCCAGCAGCCGCAGACAGGGTAAAGAGACCCAGTACTTC